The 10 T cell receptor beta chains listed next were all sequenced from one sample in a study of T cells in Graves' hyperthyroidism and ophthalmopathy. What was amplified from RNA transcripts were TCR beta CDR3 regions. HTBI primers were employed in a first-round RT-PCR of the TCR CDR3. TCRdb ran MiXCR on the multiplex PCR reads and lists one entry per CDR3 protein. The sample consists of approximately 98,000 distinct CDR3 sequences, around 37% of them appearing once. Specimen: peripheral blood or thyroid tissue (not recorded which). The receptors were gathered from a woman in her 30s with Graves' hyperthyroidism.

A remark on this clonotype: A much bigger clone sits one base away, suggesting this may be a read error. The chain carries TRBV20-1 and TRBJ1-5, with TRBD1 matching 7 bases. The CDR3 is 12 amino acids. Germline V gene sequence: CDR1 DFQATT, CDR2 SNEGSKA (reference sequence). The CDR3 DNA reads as TGCAGTGCCGAAGAGGGGGGACAGCTCCAGCATTTT. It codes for CSAEEGGQLQHF.

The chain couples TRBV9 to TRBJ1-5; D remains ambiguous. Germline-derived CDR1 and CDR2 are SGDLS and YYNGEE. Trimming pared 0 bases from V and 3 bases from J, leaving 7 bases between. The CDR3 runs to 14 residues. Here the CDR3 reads CASSVAPDNQPQHF. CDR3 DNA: TGTGCCAGCAGCGTAGCGCCTGACAATCAGCCCCAGCATTTT.

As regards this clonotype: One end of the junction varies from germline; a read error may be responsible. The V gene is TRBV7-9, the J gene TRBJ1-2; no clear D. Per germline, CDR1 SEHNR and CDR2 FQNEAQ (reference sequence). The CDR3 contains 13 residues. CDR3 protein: CASSLVPNYGYTF. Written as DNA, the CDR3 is TGCGCCAGCAGCTTAGTACCCAACTATGGCTACACCTTC.

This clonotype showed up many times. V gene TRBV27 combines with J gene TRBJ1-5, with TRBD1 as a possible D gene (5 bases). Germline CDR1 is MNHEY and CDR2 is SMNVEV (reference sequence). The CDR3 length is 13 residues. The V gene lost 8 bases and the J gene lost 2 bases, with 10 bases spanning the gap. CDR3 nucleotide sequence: TGTGCCAGCGGCAGGGCGCGCAATCAGCCCCAGCATTTT. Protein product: CASGRARNQPQHF.

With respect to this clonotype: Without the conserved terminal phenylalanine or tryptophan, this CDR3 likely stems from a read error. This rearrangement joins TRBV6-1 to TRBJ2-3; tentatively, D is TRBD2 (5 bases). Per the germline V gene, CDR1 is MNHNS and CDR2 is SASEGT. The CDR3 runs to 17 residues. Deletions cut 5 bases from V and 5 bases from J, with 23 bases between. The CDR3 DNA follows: TGTGCCAGCAGTTTGTGGTGGACTGCCACCGTGAGAGATACGCAGTATTCT. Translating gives CASSLWWTATVRDTQYS.

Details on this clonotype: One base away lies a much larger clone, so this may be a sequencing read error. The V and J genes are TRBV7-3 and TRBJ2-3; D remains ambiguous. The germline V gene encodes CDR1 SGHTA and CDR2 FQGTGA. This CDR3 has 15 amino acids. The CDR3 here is CASSLKGRSLYTLYF. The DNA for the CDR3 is TGTGCCAGCAGCTTAAAGGGCCGATCGCTCTATACGCTGTATTTT.

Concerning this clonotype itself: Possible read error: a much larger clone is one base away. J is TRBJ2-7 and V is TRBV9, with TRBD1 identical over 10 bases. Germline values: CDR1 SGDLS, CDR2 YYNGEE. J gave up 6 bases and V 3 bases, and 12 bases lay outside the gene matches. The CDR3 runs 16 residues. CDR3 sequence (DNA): TGTGCCAGCAGCGCGTTCGAGGGACAGGGGAGAGGCGAGCAGTACTTC. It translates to CASSAFEGQGRGEQYF.

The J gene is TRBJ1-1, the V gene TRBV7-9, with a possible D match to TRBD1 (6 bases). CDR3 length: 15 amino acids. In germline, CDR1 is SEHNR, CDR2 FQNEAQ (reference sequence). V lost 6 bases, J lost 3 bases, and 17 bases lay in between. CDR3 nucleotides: TGTGCCAGCAGAAAAGGGGCAGGGGTTGACACTGAAGCTTTCTTT. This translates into CASRKGAGVDTEAFF.

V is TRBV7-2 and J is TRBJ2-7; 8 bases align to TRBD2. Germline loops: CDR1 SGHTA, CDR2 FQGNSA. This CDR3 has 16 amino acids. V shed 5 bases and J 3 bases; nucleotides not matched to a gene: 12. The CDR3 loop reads CASSGRGAGGIYEQYF. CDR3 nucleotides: TGTGCCAGCAGCGGTCGGGGGGCGGGAGGAATCTACGAGCAGTACTTC.

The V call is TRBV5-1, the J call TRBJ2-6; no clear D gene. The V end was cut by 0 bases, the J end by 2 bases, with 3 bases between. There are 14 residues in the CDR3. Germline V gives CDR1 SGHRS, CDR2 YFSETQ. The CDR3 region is CASSLEAGANVLTF. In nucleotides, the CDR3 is TGCGCCAGCAGCTTGGAGGCTGGGGCCAACGTCCTGACTTTC.